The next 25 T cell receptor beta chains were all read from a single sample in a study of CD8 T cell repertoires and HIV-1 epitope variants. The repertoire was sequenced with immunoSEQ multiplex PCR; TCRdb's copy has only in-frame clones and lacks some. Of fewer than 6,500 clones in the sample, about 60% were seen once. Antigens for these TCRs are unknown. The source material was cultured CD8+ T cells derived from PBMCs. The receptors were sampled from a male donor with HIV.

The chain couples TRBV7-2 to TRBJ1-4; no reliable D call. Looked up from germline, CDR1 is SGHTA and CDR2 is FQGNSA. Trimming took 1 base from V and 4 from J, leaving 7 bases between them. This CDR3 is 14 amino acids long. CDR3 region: CASSLGPFNEKLFF. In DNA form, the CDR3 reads TGTGCCAGCAGCTTAGGGCCCTTTAATGAAAAACTGTTTTTT.

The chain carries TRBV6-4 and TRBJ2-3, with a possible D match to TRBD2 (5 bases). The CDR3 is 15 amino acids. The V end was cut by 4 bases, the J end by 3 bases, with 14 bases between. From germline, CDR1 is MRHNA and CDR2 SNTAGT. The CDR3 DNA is TGTGCCAGCAGTGGGGAGAGGGCCGGGACAGATACGCAGTATTTT. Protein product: CASSGERAGTDTQYF.

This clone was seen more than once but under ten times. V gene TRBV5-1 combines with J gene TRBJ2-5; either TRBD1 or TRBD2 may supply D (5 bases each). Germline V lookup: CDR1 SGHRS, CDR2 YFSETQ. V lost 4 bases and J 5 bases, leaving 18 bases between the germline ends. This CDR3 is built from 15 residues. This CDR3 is CASSEGRSSWETQYF. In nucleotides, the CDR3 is TGCGCCAGCAGCGAGGGACGGAGTAGTTGGGAGACCCAGTACTTC.

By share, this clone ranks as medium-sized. CDR3 amino acids: CAPTGGSFYGYTF. The DNA for the CDR3 is TGTGCCCCTACAGGGGGGTCCTTCTATGGCTACACCTTC. The rearrangement joins TRBV30 to TRBJ1-2; 8 bases match TRBD1. Unmatched junction bases numbered 9, after V lost 8 bases and J lost 4 bases. The CDR3 has 13 amino acids. Germline V lookup: CDR1 GTSNPN, CDR2 SVGIG (reference sequence).

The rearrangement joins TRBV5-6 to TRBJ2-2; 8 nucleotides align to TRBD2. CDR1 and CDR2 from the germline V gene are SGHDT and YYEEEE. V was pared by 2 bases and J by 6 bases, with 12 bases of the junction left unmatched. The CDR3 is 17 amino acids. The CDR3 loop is CASSFASSGTVAGELFF. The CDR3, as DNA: TGTGCCAGCAGCTTTGCAAGTAGCGGGACGGTGGCCGGGGAGCTGTTTTTT.

CDR3 region: CASSQGDGTEAFF. CDR3 in DNA: TGTGCCAGCTCCCAGGGGGATGGCACTGAAGCTTTCTTT. The V gene is TRBV18, the J gene TRBJ1-1; TRBD1 matches 7 bases. V was pared by 6 bases and J by 4 bases, with 5 bases of the junction left unmatched. Germline V gene data show CDR1 as KGHSH and CDR2 as LQKENI. This CDR3 spans 13 amino acids.

The CDR3 DNA sequence: TGTGCCAGTGGGCGGGGCCAGCCCCAGCATTTT. Translated: CASGRGQPQHF. This sequence joins TRBV19 and TRBJ1-5; TRBD1 might be the D (5 bases). This CDR3 is built from 11 residues. CDR1 and CDR2 from the germline V gene are LNHDA and SQIVND (reference sequence). The germline V and J ends were trimmed by 8 bases and 7 bases, with 9 bases remaining between them.

The CDR3 bases are TGCGCCAGCAGCCTAGAAGACAGAACTACACCCCTCCACTTT. Protein: CASSLEDRTTPLHF. This chain uses TRBV5-1 with TRBJ1-6, with D possibly being TRBD1 (5 bases). The CDR3 totals 14 residues. CDR1 is SGHRS, CDR2 YFSETQ, per germline. The ends were cut back, 4 bases at V and 11 bases at J, with 16 bases in the middle.

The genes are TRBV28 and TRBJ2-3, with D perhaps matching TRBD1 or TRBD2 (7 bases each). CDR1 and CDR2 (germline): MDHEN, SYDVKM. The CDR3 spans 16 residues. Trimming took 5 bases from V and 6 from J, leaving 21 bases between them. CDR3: CASSASGGQVGDTQYF. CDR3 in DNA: TGTGCCAGCAGTGCCTCGGGAGGACAGGTGGGCGATACGCAGTATTTT. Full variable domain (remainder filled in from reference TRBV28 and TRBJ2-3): DVKVTQSSRYLVKRTGEKVFLECVQDMDHENMFWYRQDPGLGLRLIYFSYDVKMKEKGDIPEGYSVSREKKERFSLILESASTNQTSMYLCASSASGGQVGDTQYFGPGTRLTVL.

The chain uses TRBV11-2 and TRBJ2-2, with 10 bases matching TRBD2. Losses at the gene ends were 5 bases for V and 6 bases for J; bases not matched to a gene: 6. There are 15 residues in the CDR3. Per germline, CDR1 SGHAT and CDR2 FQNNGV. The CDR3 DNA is TGTGCCAGCAGCCCCCTAGCGGGAGTATCCGGGGAGCTGTTTTTT. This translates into CASSPLAGVSGELFF.

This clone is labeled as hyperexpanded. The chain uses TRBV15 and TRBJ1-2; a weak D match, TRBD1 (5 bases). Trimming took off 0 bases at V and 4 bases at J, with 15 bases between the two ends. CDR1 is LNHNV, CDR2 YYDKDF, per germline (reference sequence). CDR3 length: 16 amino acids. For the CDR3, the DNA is TGTGCCACCAGCAGAGATCGGGGGACCCAGGTCTATGGCTACACCTTC. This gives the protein CATSRDRGTQVYGYTF.

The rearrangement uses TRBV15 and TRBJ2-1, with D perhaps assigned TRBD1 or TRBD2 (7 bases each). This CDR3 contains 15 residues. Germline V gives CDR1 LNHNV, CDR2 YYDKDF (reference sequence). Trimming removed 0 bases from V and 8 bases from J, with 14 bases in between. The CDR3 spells CATSRDPQGGDEQFF. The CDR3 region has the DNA TGTGCCACCAGCAGAGATCCTCAGGGGGGGGATGAGCAGTTCTTC.

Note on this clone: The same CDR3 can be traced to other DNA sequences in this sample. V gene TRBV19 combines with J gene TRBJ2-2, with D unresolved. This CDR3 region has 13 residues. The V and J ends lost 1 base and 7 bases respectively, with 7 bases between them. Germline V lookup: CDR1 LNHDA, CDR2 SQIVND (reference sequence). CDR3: CASSIVPGGELFF. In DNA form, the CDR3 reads TGTGCCAGTAGTATAGTCCCCGGCGGGGAGCTGTTTTTT.

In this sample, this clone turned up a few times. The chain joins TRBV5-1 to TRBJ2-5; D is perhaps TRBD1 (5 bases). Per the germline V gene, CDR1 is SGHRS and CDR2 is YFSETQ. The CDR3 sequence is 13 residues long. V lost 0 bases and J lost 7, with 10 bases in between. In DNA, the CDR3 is TGCGCCAGCAGCTTGGAGGGGCAGGGGACCCAGTACTTC. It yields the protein CASSLEGQGTQYF.

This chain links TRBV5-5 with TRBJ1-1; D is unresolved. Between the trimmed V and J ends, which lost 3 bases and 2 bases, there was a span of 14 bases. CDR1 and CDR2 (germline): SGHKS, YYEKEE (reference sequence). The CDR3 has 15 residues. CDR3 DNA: TGTGCCAGCAGCTCTCTATCACAAGTAAACACTGAAGCTTTCTTT. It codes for CASSSLSQVNTEAFF.

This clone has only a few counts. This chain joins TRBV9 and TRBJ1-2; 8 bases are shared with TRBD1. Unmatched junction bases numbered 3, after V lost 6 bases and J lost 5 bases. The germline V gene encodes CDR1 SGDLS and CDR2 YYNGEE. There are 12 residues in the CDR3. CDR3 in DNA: TGTGCCAGCAACCAGGGGGCTTATGGCTACACCTTC. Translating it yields CASNQGAYGYTF.

In nucleotides, the CDR3 is TGTGCCAGCAGCCCTGTTGGGGCCAAAGCCTACGAGCAGTACTTC. It encodes CASSPVGAKAYEQYF. This chain connects TRBV5-6 to TRBJ2-7, with D perhaps matching TRBD1 (5 bases). Germline values: CDR1 SGHDT, CDR2 YYEEEE. Trimming took off 4 bases at V and 2 bases at J, with 16 bases between the two ends. CDR3 size: 15 residues.

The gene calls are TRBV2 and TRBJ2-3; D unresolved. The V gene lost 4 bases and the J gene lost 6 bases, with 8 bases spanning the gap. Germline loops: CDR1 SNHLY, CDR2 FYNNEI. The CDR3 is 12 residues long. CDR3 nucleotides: TGTGCCAGCAGTGCGATGACGGATACGCAGTATTTT. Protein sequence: CASSAMTDTQYF. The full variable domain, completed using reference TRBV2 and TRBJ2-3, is EPEVTQTPSHQVTQMGQEVILRCVPISNHLYFYWYRQILGQKVEFLVSFYNNEISEKSEIFDDQFSVERPDGSNFTLKIRSTKLEDSAMYFCASSAMTDTQYFGPGTRLTVL.

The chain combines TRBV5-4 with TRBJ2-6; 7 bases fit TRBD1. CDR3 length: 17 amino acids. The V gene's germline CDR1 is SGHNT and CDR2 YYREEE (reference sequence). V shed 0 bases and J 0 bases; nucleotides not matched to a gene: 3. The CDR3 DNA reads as TGTGCCAGCAGCTTGGGGACAGGCTCCTCTGGGGCCAACGTCCTGACTTTC. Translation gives CASSLGTGSSGANVLTF.

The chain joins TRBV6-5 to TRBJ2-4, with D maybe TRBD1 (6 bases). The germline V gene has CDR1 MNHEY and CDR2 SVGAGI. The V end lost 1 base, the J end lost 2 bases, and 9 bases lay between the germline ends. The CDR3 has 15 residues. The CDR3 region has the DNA TGTGCCAGCAGTTACTTACAGGGTCCCAAAAACATTCAGTACTTC. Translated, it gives CASSYLQGPKNIQYF.

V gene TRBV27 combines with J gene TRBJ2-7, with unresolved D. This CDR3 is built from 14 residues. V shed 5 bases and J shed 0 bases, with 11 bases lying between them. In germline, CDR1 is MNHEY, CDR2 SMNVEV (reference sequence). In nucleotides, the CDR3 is TGTGCCAGCAGTCCGTCCGGAAACTCCTACGAGCAGTACTTC. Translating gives CASSPSGNSYEQYF.

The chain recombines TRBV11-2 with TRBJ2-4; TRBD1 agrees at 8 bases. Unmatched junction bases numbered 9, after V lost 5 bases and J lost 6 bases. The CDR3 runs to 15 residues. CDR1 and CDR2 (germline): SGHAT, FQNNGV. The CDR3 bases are TGTGCCAGCAGCGACCCAGGGGGCATCCTAAACATTCAGTACTTC. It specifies CASSDPGGILNIQYF. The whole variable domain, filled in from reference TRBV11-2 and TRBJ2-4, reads EAGVAQSPRYKIIEKRQSVAFWCNPISGHATLYWYQQILGQGPKLLIQFQNNGVVDDSQLPKDRFSAERLKGVDSTLKIQPAKLEDSAVYLCASSDPGGILNIQYFGAGTRLSVL.

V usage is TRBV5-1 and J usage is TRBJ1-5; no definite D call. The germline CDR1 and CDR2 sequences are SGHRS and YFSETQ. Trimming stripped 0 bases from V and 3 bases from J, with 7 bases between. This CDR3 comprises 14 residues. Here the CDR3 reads CASSLEGTNQPQHF. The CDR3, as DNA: TGCGCCAGCAGCTTGGAGGGTACCAATCAGCCCCAGCATTTT.

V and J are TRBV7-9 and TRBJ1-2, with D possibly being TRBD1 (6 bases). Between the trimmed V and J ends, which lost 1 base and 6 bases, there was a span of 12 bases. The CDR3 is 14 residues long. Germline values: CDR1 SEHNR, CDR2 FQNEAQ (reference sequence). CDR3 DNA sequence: TGTGCCAGCAGCTTAGGAACAGGGTTAGATGGCTACACCTTC. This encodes CASSLGTGLDGYTF. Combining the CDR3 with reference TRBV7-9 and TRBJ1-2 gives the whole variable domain DTGVSQNPRHKITKRGQNVTFRCDPISEHNRLYWYRQTLGQGPEFLTYFQNEAQLEKSRLLSDRFSAERPKGSFSTLEIQRTEQGDSAMYLCASSLGTGLDGYTFGSGTRLTVV.

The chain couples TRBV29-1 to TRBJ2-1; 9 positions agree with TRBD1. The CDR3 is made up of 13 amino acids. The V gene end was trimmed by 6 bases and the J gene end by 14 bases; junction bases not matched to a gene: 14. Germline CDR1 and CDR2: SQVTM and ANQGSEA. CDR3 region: CSVIGQGLWEKFF. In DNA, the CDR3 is TGCAGCGTGATAGGACAGGGGCTTTGGGAAAAGTTCTTC.